A single sample gave rise to the 15 T cell receptor beta chains below, sequenced in a study of cytomegalovirus exposure and HLA in healthy donors. With 60 Vbeta and 13 Jbeta primers, the PCR was carried out. Clones were sequenced by immunoSEQ multiplex PCR, and TCRdb holds only the in-frame ones, with some missing. Found here are 150,000 or so clones, around 80% of them singletons; the top ten hold roughly 1.4%. Source material: PBMCs. The source is a young man in good health and CMV-seropositive.

The gene calls are TRBV28 and TRBJ2-1, with D possibly TRBD1 on 6 matching bases. The V gene lost 5 bases and the J gene lost 0 bases, with 11 bases spanning the gap. This CDR3 is 15 amino acids long. Germline V gives CDR1 MDHEN, CDR2 SYDVKM. The CDR3 is CASSPGQISYNEQFF. For the CDR3, the DNA is TGTGCCAGCAGTCCCGGACAGATCTCCTACAATGAGCAGTTCTTC.

The chain links TRBV27 to TRBJ2-1, with D tentatively TRBD2 (5 bases). The ends were cut back, 5 bases at V and 5 bases at J, with 16 bases in the middle. Germline values: CDR1 MNHEY, CDR2 SMNVEV (reference sequence). The CDR3 totals 15 residues. CDR3 nucleotide sequence: TGTGCCAGCAGTCCTCGGTCCGGACTGCACAATGAGCAGTTCTTC. This gives the protein CASSPRSGLHNEQFF.

The chain combines TRBV18 with TRBJ2-2; D is unclear. Germline CDR1 is KGHSH and CDR2 is LQKENI. V was shortened by 3 bases and J by 1 base, with 9 bases between the two germline ends. This CDR3 comprises 15 residues. DNA for the CDR3: TGTGCCAGCTCACCGTCTACGGGGAACACCGGGGAGCTGTTTTTT. Amino acids: CASSPSTGNTGELFF.

J is TRBJ2-4 and V is TRBV7-9; unclear D gene. The CDR3 length is 13 residues. The V gene's germline CDR1 is SEHNR and CDR2 FQNEAQ (reference sequence). Trimming pared 2 bases from V and 8 bases from J, leaving 10 bases between. The CDR3: CASSLSARYIQYF. CDR3 bases: TGTGCCAGCAGCTTAAGCGCCCGGTACATTCAGTACTTC.

The chain employs TRBV11-3 and TRBJ2-3, with 13 bases that match TRBD2. The CDR3 loop spans 18 amino acids. V lost 5 bases to trimming and J lost 4 bases; unmatched junction nucleotides: 12. The V gene's germline CDR1 is SGHNT and CDR2 YENEEA. In DNA form, the CDR3 reads TGTGCCAGCAGCCCCCTGGGACTAGCGGGGCCTCGCGCAGATACGCAGTATTTT. Amino acid sequence: CASSPLGLAGPRADTQYF.

This chain connects TRBV5-1 to TRBJ2-1; tentatively, D is TRBD1 (6 bases). The CDR3 runs 15 residues. The germline V gene has CDR1 SGHRS and CDR2 YFSETQ. The V end was cut by 0 bases, the J end by 4 bases, with 11 bases between. The CDR3 bases are TGCGCCAGCAGCTTGGAGGGGGAATGGTACAATGAGCAGTTCTTC. Amino acids: CASSLEGEWYNEQFF. The full variable domain, with the rest looked up from reference TRBV5-1 and TRBJ2-1, is KAGVTQTPRYLIKTRGQQVTLSCSPISGHRSVSWYQQTPGQGLQFLFEYFSETQRNKGNFPGRFSGRQFSNSRSEMNVSTLELGDSALYLCASSLEGEWYNEQFFGPGTRLTVL.

The chain recombines TRBV6-6 with TRBJ1-5, with D perhaps TRBD1 (6 bases). CDR1 is MNHNY and CDR2 is SVGAGI in the germline V gene (reference sequence). The V end was cut by 3 bases, the J end by 5 bases, with 14 bases between. This CDR3 has 15 amino acids. CDR3 sequence (DNA): TGTGCCAGCAGTTATTACGGGGGGCATGATCAGCCCCAGCATTTT. The encoded protein is CASSYYGGHDQPQHF.

This chain connects TRBV7-9 to TRBJ1-2; 7 bases match TRBD1. Germline CDR1 reads SEHNR; CDR2 reads FQNEAQ (reference sequence). The CDR3 length is 13 residues. The V gene end was trimmed by 5 bases and the J gene end by 7 bases; junction bases not matched to a gene: 7. The CDR3 DNA reads TGTGCCAGCAGCCTTGACAGGGATGGTGGCTACACCTTC. Translating it yields CASSLDRDGGYTF.

CDR3 in DNA: TGTGCCAGCAGCTTGTACAGGGGAGTGGACAATGAGCAGTTCTTC. This codes for CASSLYRGVDNEQFF. The J gene is TRBJ2-1, the V gene TRBV5-6, with TRBD1 matching 7 bases. This CDR3 is built from 15 residues. Trimming removed 1 base from V and 5 bases from J; junction bases left unmatched: 6. From germline, CDR1 is SGHDT and CDR2 YYEEEE.

This clone was seen just once. The rearrangement links TRBV29-1 to TRBJ1-2; D is unclear. The ends were cut back, 0 bases at V and 2 bases at J, with 7 bases in the middle. The CDR3 covers 13 residues. CDR1 and CDR2 (germline): SQVTM, ANQGSEA. The DNA for the CDR3 is TGCAGCGTTGAAGAACAGCAGAACTATGGCTACACCTTC. Its protein product is CSVEEQQNYGYTF.

This chain links TRBV4-1 with TRBJ2-1, with TRBD2 identical over 9 bases. There are 18 residues in the CDR3. Germline values: CDR1 MGHRA, CDR2 YSYEKL. The trim removed 3 bases at V and 2 bases at J, leaving 11 bases unmatched. In nucleotides, the CDR3 is TGCGCCAGCAGCCAGTCGACTAGCGGAGGGGCAGCCTACAATGAGCAGTTCTTC. As protein: CASSQSTSGGAAYNEQFF.

This chain connects TRBV11-1 to TRBJ2-1, with 15 positions matching TRBD2. Per the germline V gene, CDR1 is SGHAT and CDR2 is FQDESV (reference sequence). The J segment lost 10 bases and the V segment lost 0 bases, leaving 4 bases of the junction unmatched. This CDR3 is built from 16 residues. CDR3 sequence: CASSLAGLAGGYEQFF. The CDR3 DNA sequence: TGTGCCAGCAGCTTAGCGGGACTAGCGGGAGGTTACGAGCAGTTCTTC.

The V call is TRBV7-4, the J call TRBJ1-4, with 7 bases identical to TRBD1. The ends lost 2 bases at V and 7 bases at J; junction bases unmatched: 4. The CDR3 runs 14 residues. CDR1 SGHVT and CDR2 SQSDAQ come from the germline V gene. The DNA for the CDR3 is TGTGCCAGCAGCTTAAACAGGGGAAGTGAAAAACTGTTTTTT. Its translation is CASSLNRGSEKLFF.

This sequence joins TRBV10-3 and TRBJ1-2; D possibly corresponds to TRBD1 (6 bases). The CDR3 consists of 16 residues. Between the trimmed V and J ends, which lost 0 bases and 0 bases, there was a span of 11 bases. Germline V gene sequence: CDR1 ENHRY, CDR2 SYGVKD. This chain's CDR3 is CAISESRTEPNYGYTF. CDR3 DNA: TGTGCCATCAGTGAGTCTAGGACAGAGCCTAACTATGGCTACACCTTC.

This clone occurred a few times. V and J are TRBV5-8 and TRBJ2-2; the match to TRBD1 covers 7 bases. The junction had 9 bases not matched to a gene; V was cut back by 2 bases and J by 5 bases. This CDR3 is built from 16 residues. Germline V gene lookup returns CDR1 SGHTS and CDR2 YDEGEE. The CDR3 sequence: CASSFQQGSFTGELFF. CDR3 DNA: TGTGCCAGCAGCTTTCAACAGGGGTCTTTTACCGGGGAGCTGTTTTTT.